The 5 T cell receptor beta chains below come from one sample, sequenced in a study of blood T cells in healthy people across ages. A second PCR, run for roughly 7 to 11 cycles, used a sample-barcoded 5' primer plus a J-beta primer mix. MiXCR, run by TCRdb on the 5' RACE reads, gives a single entry per CDR3 protein. The data contain hundreds of thousands of distinct CDR3 sequences, about 53% of them seen just once; the ten biggest clones take up 35% to 40%. Specimen: blood. These TCRs come from a man in his 60s in good health.

The CDR3 sequence is CASRNGQGGRAFF. For the CDR3, the DNA is TGTGCCAGCAGGAATGGACAGGGCGGAAGGGCTTTCTTT. This chain links TRBV2 with TRBJ1-1; 8 bases map to TRBD1. The germline gives CDR1 SNHLY, CDR2 FYNNEI. V shed 6 bases and J 11 bases; nucleotides not matched to a gene: 11. The CDR3 sequence is 13 residues long.

This clonotype appeared a few times. The chain has TRBV12-3 or TRBV12-4 and TRBJ2-5; D remains ambiguous. V was cut by 3 bases and J by 1 base, with 6 bases left in between. CDR3 size: 13 residues. DNA for the CDR3: TGTGCCAGCAGTTTTGTAGCCCAAGAGACCCAGTACTTC. Its translation: CASSFVAQETQYF.

The chain joins TRBV5-1 to TRBJ1-1; 7 bases are shared with TRBD1. CDR3 length: 16 amino acids. Per the germline V gene, CDR1 is SGHRS and CDR2 is YFSETQ. After removal of 0 bases from V and 1 base from J, the junction contained 6 bases not matched to a gene. This chain's CDR3 is CASSLEGGQGNTEAFF. CDR3 nucleotide sequence: TGCGCCAGCAGCTTGGAAGGGGGCCAAGGGAACACTGAAGCTTTCTTT. The full variable domain, with the rest looked up from reference TRBV5-1 and TRBJ1-1, is KAGVTQTPRYLIKTRGQQVTLSCSPISGHRSVSWYQQTPGQGLQFLFEYFSETQRNKGNFPGRFSGRQFSNSRSEMNVSTLELGDSALYLCASSLEGGQGNTEAFFGQGTRLTVV.

The gene calls are TRBV12-3 or TRBV12-4 and TRBJ2-1, with D possibly being TRBD1 (5 bases). The V gene lost 1 base and the J gene lost 0 bases, with 7 bases spanning the gap. The CDR3 is made up of 15 amino acids. The CDR3 DNA reads as TGTGCCAGCAGTTTAGACAGGCCCTCCTACAATGAGCAGTTCTTC. Residues: CASSLDRPSYNEQFF.

The table lists this clonotype with a count of one. At one end, the junction sequence differs from germline, possibly due to a read error. The chain carries TRBV6-5 and TRBJ2-5, with TRBD1 matching over 7 bases. The J call may be incorrect, as the DNA end agrees better with TRBJ2-7. Germline CDR1 reads MNHEY; CDR2 reads SVGAGI. There are 13 residues in the CDR3. CDR3 sequence (DNA): TGTGCCAGCAGTGACTCCGACAGGGACGAGCAGTACTTC. Translating it yields CASSDSDRDEQYF.